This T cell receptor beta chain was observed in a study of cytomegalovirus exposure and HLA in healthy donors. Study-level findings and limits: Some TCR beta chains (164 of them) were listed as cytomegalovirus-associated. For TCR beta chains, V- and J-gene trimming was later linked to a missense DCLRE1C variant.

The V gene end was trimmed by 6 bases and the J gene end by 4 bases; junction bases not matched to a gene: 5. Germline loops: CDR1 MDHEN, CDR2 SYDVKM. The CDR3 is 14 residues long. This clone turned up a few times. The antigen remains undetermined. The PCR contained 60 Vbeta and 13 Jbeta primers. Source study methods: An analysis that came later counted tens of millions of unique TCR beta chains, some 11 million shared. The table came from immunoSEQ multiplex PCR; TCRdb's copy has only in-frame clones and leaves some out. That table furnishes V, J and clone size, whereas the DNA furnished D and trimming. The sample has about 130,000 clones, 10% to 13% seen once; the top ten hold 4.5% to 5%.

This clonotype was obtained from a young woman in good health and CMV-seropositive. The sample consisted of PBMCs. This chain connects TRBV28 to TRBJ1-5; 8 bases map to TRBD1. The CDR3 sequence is CASRPRQGNQPQHF. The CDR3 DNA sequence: TGTGCCAGCAGACCTAGACAGGGGAATCAGCCCCAGCATTTT.